This T cell receptor beta chain was observed in a study of neurological immune-mediated disorders. Study in general: Secondary progressive disease was present in 3, and relapsing-remitting disease in some 30, of the approximately 35 multiple sclerosis patients.

This clonotype was found a few times. Its antigen is currently unknown. Study-wide findings and caveats: None of the CDR3 amino acid sequences in expanded clones turned up in more than one subject, which points to private repertoires in all groups.

5'RACE generated cDNA with 10-nucleotide random UMIs. TCRdb redid the calling of the 5' RACE reads with MiXCR, one entry per CDR3 protein. The repertoire holds fewer than 60,000 distinct CDR3 sequences, with around 4% as singletons. Germline V gene sequence: CDR1 SGHKS, CDR2 YYEKEE (reference sequence). Deletions cut 1 base from V and 0 bases from J, with 5 bases between. This CDR3 is 13 amino acids long. The unsorted libraries originated from 2 million PBMCs that had been stored at -80 C. The chain carries TRBV5-5 and TRBJ2-7; no firm D call. This clonotype was sampled from a man aged 55 to 70 with multiple sclerosis. The sequenced sample consisted of PBMCs. CDR3 protein: CASSLRVSYEQYF. CDR3 DNA sequence: TGTGCCAGCAGCTTGCGGGTCTCCTACGAGCAGTACTTC.